These 25 T cell receptor beta chains came from one sample sequenced in a study of control samples from healthy donors and cancer patients. Some clones are missing from TCRdb's copy, which holds only in-frame ones; the method was immunoSEQ multiplex PCR. This table holds around 94,000 clones, 90% found once. Material: blood. Source of these receptors: a woman aged 18 to 35 in good health.

The CDR3 DNA sequence: TGTGCCAGCAGTTACACAGGGTTTAATTACGGGGAGCTGTTTTTT. Translation gives CASSYTGFNYGELFF. V is TRBV6-5 and J is TRBJ2-2; maybe TRBD1 (6 bases). This CDR3 contains 15 residues. The ends were cut back, 2 bases at V and 7 bases at J, with 14 bases in the middle. Per the germline V gene, CDR1 is MNHEY and CDR2 is SVGAGI.

The chain couples TRBV19 to TRBJ1-5; a possible D gene is TRBD1 (5 bases). CDR1 is LNHDA, CDR2 SQIVND, per germline (reference sequence). The ends were cut back, 1 base at V and 3 bases at J, with 16 bases in the middle. This CDR3 spans 17 amino acids. Here the CDR3 DNA reads TGTGCCAGTAGTATAGCAAGGGCAGGGAGTTTCAATCAGCCCCAGCATTTT. Residues: CASSIARAGSFNQPQHF.

This chain links TRBV7-9 with TRBJ1-3; possibly TRBD1 for D (6 bases). Trimming pared 5 bases from V and 3 bases from J, leaving 14 bases between. Germline CDR1 and CDR2: SEHNR and FQNEAQ (reference sequence). The CDR3 extends over 15 amino acids. DNA for the CDR3: TGTGCCAGCAGCCCCGGAGGGGGGATTGGAAACACCATATATTTT. Amino acids: CASSPGGGIGNTIYF.

The chain has TRBV19 and TRBJ2-2; 8 positions agree with TRBD2. Unmatched junction bases numbered 5, after V lost 0 bases and J lost 8 bases. This CDR3 is 15 amino acids long. Looked up from germline, CDR1 is LNHDA and CDR2 is SQIVND (reference sequence). CDR3 bases: TGTGCCAGTAGTATAGACAGCGGGGGAATGGGGGAGCTGTTTTTT. Translated: CASSIDSGGMGELFF.

The genes are TRBV18 and TRBJ1-1, with D possibly being TRBD1 (5 bases). Germline assignment: CDR1 KGHSH and CDR2 LQKENI. This CDR3 spans 12 amino acids. V was trimmed by 11 bases and J by 8 bases, leaving 18 bases between them. CDR3 region: CAFARRGSEAFF. In DNA form, the CDR3 reads TGTGCCTTTGCTCGAAGGGGATCCGAAGCTTTCTTT. Based on the CDR3 plus reference TRBV18 and TRBJ1-1, the full variable domain is NAGVMQNPRHLVRRRGQEARLRCSPMKGHSHVYWYRQLPEEGLKFMVYLQKENIIDESGMPKERFSAEFPKEGPSILRIQQVVRGDSAAYFCAFARRGSEAFFGQGTRLTVV.

The genes are TRBV19 and TRBJ1-3; D perhaps matches TRBD1 (5 bases). The CDR3 is made up of 13 amino acids. Germline values: CDR1 LNHDA, CDR2 SQIVND (reference sequence). V was pared by 4 bases and J by 11 bases, with 15 bases between. This CDR3 is CASSTPGGSAIYF. The CDR3 bases are TGTGCCAGTAGTACCCCGGGGGGGAGCGCCATATATTTT.

The V gene is TRBV13, the J gene TRBJ1-1; TRBD1 aligns across 7 bases. This CDR3 contains 14 residues. Unmatched junction bases numbered 7, after V lost 8 bases and J lost 1 base. Germline V gene lookup returns CDR1 PRHDT and CDR2 FYEKMQ (reference sequence). CDR3 region: CASLLRGGNTEAFF. For the CDR3, the DNA is TGTGCCAGCCTCCTCAGGGGGGGGAACACTGAAGCTTTCTTT.

The chain carries TRBV7-9 and TRBJ2-6; the match to TRBD1 covers 8 bases. The germline V gene has CDR1 SEHNR and CDR2 FQNEAQ (reference sequence). After removal of 4 bases from V and 0 bases from J, the junction contained 11 bases not matched to a gene. CDR3 length equals 19 residues. CDR3 coding DNA: TGTGCCAGCAGCTCCTCCGTGACAGGGGTCCACTCTGGGGCCAACGTCCTGACTTTC. It is translated as CASSSSVTGVHSGANVLTF.

The rearrangement links TRBV7-9 to TRBJ1-2; D not certain. Germline V CDR1 and CDR2: SEHNR, FQNEAQ (reference sequence). This CDR3 comprises 16 residues. V was trimmed by 7 bases and J by 8 bases, leaving 26 bases between them. CDR3 sequence reads: CASIRVAGSHGWGYTF. Here the CDR3 DNA reads TGTGCCAGCATCAGAGTAGCGGGGAGTCATGGGTGGGGCTACACCTTC.

The rearrangement links TRBV5-4 to TRBJ1-4, with D possibly TRBD1 on 5 matching bases. The V end lost 0 bases, the J end lost 3 bases, and 9 bases lay between the germline ends. CDR1 and CDR2 (germline): SGHNT, YYREEE (reference sequence). This CDR3 is built from 15 residues. The DNA for the CDR3 is TGTGCCAGCAGCTTGGTGGGGGGTTCTAATGAAAAACTGTTTTTT. This encodes CASSLVGGSNEKLFF.

This sequence joins TRBV18 and TRBJ2-5; TRBD1 matches at 8 bases. V shed 3 bases, J shed 1 base, and the junction held 1 base outside the gene matches. The germline V gene encodes CDR1 KGHSH and CDR2 LQKENI. This CDR3 spans 14 amino acids. The CDR3 bases are TGTGCCAGCTCACCCGGGACAGGCCAAGAGACCCAGTACTTC. Translated, it gives CASSPGTGQETQYF.

The chain recombines TRBV15 with TRBJ2-2; no reliable D call. Per the germline V gene, CDR1 is LNHNV and CDR2 is YYDKDF (reference sequence). The CDR3 totals 14 residues. V gave up 1 base and J gave up 5 bases, with 8 bases separating them. DNA for the CDR3: TGTGCCACCAGCAGAGTAACGGCGACCGGGGAGCTGTTTTTT. Its protein is CATSRVTATGELFF.

This clone is a singleton in its sample. The rearrangement joins TRBV4-1 to TRBJ2-1; D gene ambiguous. The ends were cut back, 1 base at V and 8 bases at J, with 12 bases in the middle. CDR1 MGHRA and CDR2 YSYEKL come from the germline V gene. The CDR3 sequence is 14 residues long. The CDR3 DNA sequence: TGCGCCAGCAGCCAAGGCCCCATGGCGGATGAGCAGTTCTTC. It is translated as CASSQGPMADEQFF.

The chain uses TRBV5-5 and TRBJ1-2, with TRBD1 as a possible D gene (5 bases). The CDR3 runs 14 residues. Deletions cut 2 bases from V and 8 bases from J, with 16 bases between. Germline CDR1 SGHKS, CDR2 YYEKEE (reference sequence). In nucleotides, the CDR3 is TGTGCCAGCAGCTTAGGTTCGGACACCCTGGGCTACACCTTC. This codes for CASSLGSDTLGYTF.

This chain links TRBV7-9 with TRBJ1-4; D not resolved. Germline-derived CDR1 and CDR2 are SEHNR and FQNEAQ (reference sequence). V was pared by 1 base and J by 8 bases, with 14 bases between. The CDR3 contains 15 residues. The chain's CDR3 is CASSLGAGMEEKLFF. The CDR3 bases are TGTGCCAGCAGCTTAGGTGCCGGGATGGAAGAAAAACTGTTTTTT. Looking up the rest from reference TRBV7-9 and TRBJ1-4 gives the full variable domain: DTGVSQNPRHKITKRGQNVTFRCDPISEHNRLYWYRQTLGQGPEFLTYFQNEAQLEKSRLLSDRFSAERPKGSFSTLEIQRTEQGDSAMYLCASSLGAGMEEKLFFGSGTQLSVL.

This clone was seen only a few times. The CDR3 protein is CASSESGAQGRSGGYTF. For the CDR3, the DNA is TGTGCCAGCAGTGAAAGTGGGGCCCAGGGACGTTCGGGGGGCTACACCTTC. The chain joins TRBV2 to TRBJ1-2; tentatively, D is TRBD1 (5 bases). The germline CDR1 and CDR2 sequences are SNHLY and FYNNEI. V was cut by 2 bases and J by 8 bases, with 24 bases left in between. CDR3 length: 17 residues.

This rearrangement joins TRBV6-6 to TRBJ2-7, with TRBD1 identical over 7 bases. This CDR3 region has 15 residues. Trimming at V came to 1 base and at J to 2 bases, leaving 5 bases not matched to a gene. Germline CDR1 MNHNY, CDR2 SVGAGI (reference sequence). The CDR3: CASSYFRTGAYEQYF. CDR3 bases: TGTGCCAGCAGTTACTTCCGGACAGGAGCCTACGAGCAGTACTTC.

The genes are TRBV5-6 and TRBJ1-4, with D possibly matching TRBD1 (5 bases). The CDR3 covers 16 residues. The V gene's germline CDR1 is SGHDT and CDR2 YYEEEE. V gave up 0 bases and J gave up 4 bases, with 13 bases separating them. The CDR3 here is CASSLGVGADNEKLFF. CDR3 DNA: TGTGCCAGCAGCTTGGGTGTCGGGGCTGATAATGAAAAACTGTTTTTT.

The V gene is TRBV6-5, the J gene TRBJ1-2; D is undetermined. Trimming removed 6 bases at V and 0 bases at J, with 14 bases between. Germline V lookup: CDR1 MNHEY, CDR2 SVGAGI. The CDR3 sequence is 15 residues long. As DNA, the CDR3 is TGTGCCAGCAGCCCCGGAGGAAGAGCTAACTATGGCTACACCTTC. Encoded protein: CASSPGGRANYGYTF.

The V gene is TRBV19, the J gene TRBJ1-5; D uncertain. In germline, CDR1 is LNHDA, CDR2 SQIVND (reference sequence). CDR3 size: 14 residues. V was pared by 6 bases and J by 5 bases, with 14 bases between. As DNA, the CDR3 is TGTGCCAGTAGCAAAAGACAAGATTATCAGCCCCAGCATTTT. It yields the protein CASSKRQDYQPQHF.

The chain uses TRBV3-1 (or the pseudogene TRBV3-2) and TRBJ1-1, with a possible D match to TRBD1 (6 bases). The germline V and J ends were trimmed by 4 bases and 4 bases, with 10 bases remaining between them. Germline CDR1 LGHDT, CDR2 YNNKEL (reference sequence). The CDR3 is made up of 13 amino acids. CDR3 DNA sequence: TGTGCCAGCAGCCGGGACATGGCCACTGAAGCTTTCTTT. It specifies CASSRDMATEAFF.

V usage is TRBV12-3 or TRBV12-4 and J usage is TRBJ1-1; D unclear. This CDR3 has 11 residues. V was clipped by 3 bases and J by 10 bases, with 9 bases between them. The CDR3 sequence: CASSLGGIAFF. As DNA, the CDR3 is TGTGCCAGCAGTTTGGGCGGGATAGCTTTCTTT.

This chain links TRBV10-3 with TRBJ1-1; D call uncertain. The V gene lost 0 bases and the J gene lost 0 bases, with 5 bases spanning the gap. The CDR3 is made up of 14 amino acids. Per germline, CDR1 ENHRY and CDR2 SYGVKD. The CDR3 region has the DNA TGTGCCATCAGTGAGTCGTCGGTGAACACTGAAGCTTTCTTT. Its protein product is CAISESSVNTEAFF.

V is TRBV6-5 and J is TRBJ1-5; D is undetermined. The V gene lost 6 bases and the J gene lost 6 bases, with 12 bases spanning the gap. There are 13 residues in the CDR3. Germline V gene data show CDR1 as MNHEY and CDR2 as SVGAGI. The CDR3 protein is CASSLGEGQPQHF. The CDR3 DNA follows: TGTGCCAGCAGCCTTGGGGAGGGTCAGCCCCAGCATTTT.

This clone was counted once. The chain has TRBV7-8 and TRBJ1-3, with D possibly being TRBD1 (5 bases). Trimming took 1 base from V and 1 from J, leaving 17 bases between them. The CDR3 sequence is 18 residues long. Germline-derived CDR1 and CDR2 are SGHVS and FQNEAQ. DNA of the CDR3: TGTGCCAGCAGCTTAGGGACATGGCTATCTCGTTCTGGAAACACCATATATTTT. Encoded protein: CASSLGTWLSRSGNTIYF.